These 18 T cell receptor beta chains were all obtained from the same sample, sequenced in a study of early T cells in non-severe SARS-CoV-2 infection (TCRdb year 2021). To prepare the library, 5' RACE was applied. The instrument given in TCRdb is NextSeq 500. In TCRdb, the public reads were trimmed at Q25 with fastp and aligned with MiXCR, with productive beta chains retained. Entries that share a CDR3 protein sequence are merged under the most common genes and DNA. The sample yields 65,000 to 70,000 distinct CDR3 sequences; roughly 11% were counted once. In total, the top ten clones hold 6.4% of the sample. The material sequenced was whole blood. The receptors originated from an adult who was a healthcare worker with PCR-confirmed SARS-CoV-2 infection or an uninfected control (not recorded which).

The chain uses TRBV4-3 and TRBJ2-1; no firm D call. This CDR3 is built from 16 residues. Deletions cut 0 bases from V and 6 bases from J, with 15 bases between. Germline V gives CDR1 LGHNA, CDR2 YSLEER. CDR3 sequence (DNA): TGCGCCAGCAGCCAAGAAGCCCGTAGAAGTATCAATGAGCAGTTCTTC. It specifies CASSQEARRSINEQFF.

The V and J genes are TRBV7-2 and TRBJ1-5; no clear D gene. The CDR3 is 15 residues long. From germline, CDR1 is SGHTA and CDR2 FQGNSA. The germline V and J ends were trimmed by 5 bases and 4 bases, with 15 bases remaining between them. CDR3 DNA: TGTGCCAGCAGCCCCATGGCGGCGGTTAATCAGCCCCAGCATTTT. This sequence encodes CASSPMAAVNQPQHF.

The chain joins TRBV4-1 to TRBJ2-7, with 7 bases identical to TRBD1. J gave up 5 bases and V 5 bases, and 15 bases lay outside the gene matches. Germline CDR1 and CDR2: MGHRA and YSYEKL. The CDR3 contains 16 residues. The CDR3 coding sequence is TGCGCCAGCAGCTCACCGGGACAGACAGCTCGGGACGAGCAGTACTTC. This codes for CASSSPGQTARDEQYF.

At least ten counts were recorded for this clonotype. CDR3 in amino acids: CSAIPRGAFGENIQYF. The CDR3 DNA reads as TGCAGTGCTATCCCCCGGGGGGCTTTCGGGGAAAACATTCAGTACTTC. The chain is built from TRBV20-1 and TRBJ2-4, with D possibly being TRBD2 (7 bases). The CDR3 loop spans 16 amino acids. The germline V and J ends were trimmed by 4 bases and 5 bases, with 21 bases remaining between them. Looked up from germline, CDR1 is DFQATT and CDR2 is SNEGSKA (reference sequence).

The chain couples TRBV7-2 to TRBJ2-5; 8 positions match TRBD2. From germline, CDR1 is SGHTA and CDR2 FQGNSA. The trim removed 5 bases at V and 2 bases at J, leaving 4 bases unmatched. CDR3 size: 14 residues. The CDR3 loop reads CASSDSGAQETQYF. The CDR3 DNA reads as TGTGCCAGCAGCGATAGCGGGGCACAAGAGACCCAGTACTTC.

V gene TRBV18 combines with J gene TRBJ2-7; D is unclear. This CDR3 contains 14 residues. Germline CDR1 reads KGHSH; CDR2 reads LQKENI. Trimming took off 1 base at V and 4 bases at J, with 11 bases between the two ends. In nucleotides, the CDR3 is TGTGCCAGCTCACCACGGTCGACCCCATACGAGCAGTACTTC. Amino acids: CASSPRSTPYEQYF. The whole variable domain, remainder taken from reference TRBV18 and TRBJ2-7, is NAGVMQNPRHLVRRRGQEARLRCSPMKGHSHVYWYRQLPEEGLKFMVYLQKENIIDESGMPKERFSAEFPKEGPSILRIQQVVRGDSAAYFCASSPRSTPYEQYFGPGTRLTVT.

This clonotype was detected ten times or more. In DNA, the CDR3 is TGTGCCAGCAGCTTAGGGAATGAGGGGTATGAGCAGTTCTTC. Translated: CASSLGNEGYEQFF. The chain recombines TRBV7-2 with TRBJ2-1; tentatively, D is TRBD1 or TRBD2 (5 bases each). In germline, CDR1 is SGHTA, CDR2 FQGNSA. V was clipped by 1 base and J by 8 bases, with 12 bases between them. The CDR3 covers 14 residues.

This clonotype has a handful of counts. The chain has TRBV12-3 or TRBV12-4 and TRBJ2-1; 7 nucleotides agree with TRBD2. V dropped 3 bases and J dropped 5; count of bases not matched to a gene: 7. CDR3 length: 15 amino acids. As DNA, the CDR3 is TGTGCCAGCAGTTTGTACAGCGGGATAAACAATGAGCAGTTCTTC. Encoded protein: CASSLYSGINNEQFF.

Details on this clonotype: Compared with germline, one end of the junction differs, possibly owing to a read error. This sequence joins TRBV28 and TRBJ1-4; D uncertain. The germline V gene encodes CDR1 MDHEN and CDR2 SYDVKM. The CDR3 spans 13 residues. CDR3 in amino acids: CAGSFPTREKLFF. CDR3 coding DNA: TGTGCCGGCAGTTTCCCAACTCGAGAAAAACTGTTTTTT.

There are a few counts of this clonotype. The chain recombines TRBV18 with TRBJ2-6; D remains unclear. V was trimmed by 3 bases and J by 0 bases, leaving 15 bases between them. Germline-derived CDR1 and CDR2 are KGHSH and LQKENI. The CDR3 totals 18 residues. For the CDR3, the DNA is TGTGCCAGCTCACCCCAACCTCGGTGGGTCTCTGGGGCCAACGTCCTGACTTTC. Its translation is CASSPQPRWVSGANVLTF.

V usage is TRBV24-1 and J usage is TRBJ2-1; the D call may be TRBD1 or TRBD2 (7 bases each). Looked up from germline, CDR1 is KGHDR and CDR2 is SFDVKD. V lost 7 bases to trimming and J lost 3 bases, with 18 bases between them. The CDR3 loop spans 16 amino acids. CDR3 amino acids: CATSRSGGLSYNEQFF. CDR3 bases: TGTGCCACCAGCCGCTCAGGGGGACTAAGCTACAATGAGCAGTTCTTC.

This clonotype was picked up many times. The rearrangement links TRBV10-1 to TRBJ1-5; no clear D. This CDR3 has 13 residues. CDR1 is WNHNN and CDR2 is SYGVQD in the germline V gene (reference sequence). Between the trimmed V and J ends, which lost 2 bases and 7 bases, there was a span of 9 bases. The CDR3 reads CASSETPQQPQHF. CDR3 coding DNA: TGCGCCAGCAGTGAGACCCCCCAGCAGCCCCAGCATTTT.

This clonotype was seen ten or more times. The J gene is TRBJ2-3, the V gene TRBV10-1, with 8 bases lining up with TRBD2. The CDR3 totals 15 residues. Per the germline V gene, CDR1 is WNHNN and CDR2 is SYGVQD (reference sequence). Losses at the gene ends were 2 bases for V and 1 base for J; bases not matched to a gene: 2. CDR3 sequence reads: CASSETSGGTDTQYF. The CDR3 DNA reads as TGCGCCAGCAGTGAGACTAGCGGCGGCACAGATACGCAGTATTTT.

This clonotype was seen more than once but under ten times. The CDR3 sequence: CASSPTRTSGNQETQYF. In DNA form, the CDR3 reads TGTGCCAGCAGCCCTACTAGGACTAGCGGAAACCAAGAGACCCAGTACTTC. The rearrangement joins TRBV5-4 to TRBJ2-5, with TRBD2 identical over 10 bases. Per the germline V gene, CDR1 is SGHNT and CDR2 is YYREEE (reference sequence). The CDR3 contains 17 residues. The trim removed 4 bases at V and 0 bases at J, leaving 9 bases unmatched.

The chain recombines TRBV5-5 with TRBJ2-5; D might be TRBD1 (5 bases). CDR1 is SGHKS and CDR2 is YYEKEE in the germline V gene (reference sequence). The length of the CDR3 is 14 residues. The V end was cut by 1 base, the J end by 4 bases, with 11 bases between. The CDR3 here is CASSLLGDAETQYF. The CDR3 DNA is TGTGCCAGCAGCTTGTTAGGGGATGCAGAGACCCAGTACTTC.

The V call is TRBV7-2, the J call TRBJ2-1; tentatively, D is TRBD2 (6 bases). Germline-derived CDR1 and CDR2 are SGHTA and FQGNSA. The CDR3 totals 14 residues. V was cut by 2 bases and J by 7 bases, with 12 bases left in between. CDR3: CASSLLGSGNEQFF. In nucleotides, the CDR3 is TGTGCCAGCAGCTTACTAGGTAGCGGTAATGAGCAGTTCTTC.

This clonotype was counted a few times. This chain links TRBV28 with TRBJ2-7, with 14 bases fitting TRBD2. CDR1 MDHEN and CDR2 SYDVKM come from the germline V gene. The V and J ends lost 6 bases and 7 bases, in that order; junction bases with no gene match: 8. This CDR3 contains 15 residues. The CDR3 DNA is TGTGCCAGCAGCCTGGGACTAGCGGGAGCAGGGGAGCAGTACTTC. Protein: CASSLGLAGAGEQYF.

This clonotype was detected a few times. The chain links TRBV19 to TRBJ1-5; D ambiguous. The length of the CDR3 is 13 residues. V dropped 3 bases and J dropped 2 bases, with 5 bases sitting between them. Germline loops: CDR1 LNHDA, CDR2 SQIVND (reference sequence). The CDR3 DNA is TGTGCCAGTAGTATCGGGGGCAATCAGCCCCAGCATTTT. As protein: CASSIGGNQPQHF.